This T cell receptor (beta chain) was observed in a study of glioma-infiltrating T cells. Amplification of TCR alpha and beta CDR3 regions from RNA used iRepertoire nested multiplex PCR. In TCRdb, the multiplex PCR reads were re-called with MiXCR into one record per CDR3 protein. Among about 140,000 distinct CDR3 sequences listed, approximately 39% were seen once. From germline, CDR1 is MGHRA and CDR2 YSYEKL. The trim removed 6 bases at V and 8 bases at J, leaving 18 bases unmatched. The CDR3 loop spans 16 amino acids. This clonotype was detected only a few times. The sample comprised glioma tissue, nonneoplastic brain tissue, or PBMCs (not recorded which). The TCR comes from a human donor with low-grade glioma or glioblastoma, undergoing nonglioma brain surgery, or in good health (not recorded which). The rearrangement joins TRBV4-1 to TRBJ1-2, with 7 bases matching TRBD1. The CDR3 here is CASRIGRTGQEGGYTF. CDR3 sequence (DNA): TGCGCCAGCAGGATAGGTAGAACAGGACAGGAAGGCGGCTACACCTTC.